The 22 T cell receptor beta chains in this list originate from one sample, sequenced in a study of T cell responses to AZD1222 COVID-19 vaccine. The table came from immunoSEQ multiplex PCR; TCRdb's copy has only in-frame clones and leaves some out. The table lists around 170,000 clones, nearly 95% of them singletons. The sequenced sample was peripheral blood, obtained 28 days after the second AZD1222 dose. The receptors originated from an adult who received the AZD1222 COVID-19 vaccine.

There are a few counts of this clone. J is TRBJ2-3 and V is TRBV5-6, with D perhaps matching TRBD1 (5 bases). The CDR3 consists of 15 residues. Trimming stripped 2 bases from V and 0 bases from J, with 10 bases between. From germline, CDR1 is SGHDT and CDR2 YYEEEE. The CDR3 reads CASSLRQPSTDTQYF. CDR3 DNA: TGTGCCAGCAGCTTAAGACAGCCTAGCACAGATACGCAGTATTTT.

The chain joins TRBV10-3 to TRBJ2-1; 7 positions match TRBD2. This CDR3 has 14 amino acids. Germline CDR1 reads ENHRY; CDR2 reads SYGVKD. With V trimmed by 10 bases and J by 9 bases, 15 bases remained unmatched. CDR3 DNA: TGTGCCAGTCAAGGACTAGTGAGGAGCGGTGAGCAGTTCTTC. Its protein product is CASQGLVRSGEQFF.

This sequence joins TRBV11-1 and TRBJ1-2, with D possibly matching TRBD1 (5 bases). This CDR3 contains 15 residues. The germline V and J ends were trimmed by 5 bases and 7 bases, with 20 bases remaining between them. Germline CDR1 SGHAT, CDR2 FQDESV (reference sequence). The CDR3 loop reads CASSPLTAGIGGYTF. CDR3 coding DNA: TGTGCCAGCAGCCCCTTGACTGCAGGGATTGGTGGCTACACCTTC.

V usage is TRBV6-2 or TRBV6-3 and J usage is TRBJ2-7; tentatively, D is TRBD1 (5 bases). CDR1 MNHEY and CDR2 SVGEGT come from the germline V gene. This CDR3 is 14 amino acids long. Trimming removed 5 bases from V and 4 bases from J, with 15 bases in between. Written as DNA, the CDR3 is TGTGCCAGCAGTCACTACGGACACCAGTACGAGCAGTACTTC. This encodes CASSHYGHQYEQYF.

This sequence joins TRBV4-2 and TRBJ1-3, with TRBD1 matching over 9 bases. Germline V gives CDR1 LGHNA, CDR2 YNFKEQ. This CDR3 is 17 amino acids long. J gave up 1 base and V 4 bases, and 8 bases lay outside the gene matches. The CDR3 region is CASSLARGQGSGNTIYF. The CDR3 DNA sequence: TGTGCCAGCAGCCTAGCCCGGGGACAGGGATCTGGAAACACCATATATTTT.

The V gene is TRBV9, the J gene TRBJ2-1; D is undetermined. The CDR3 has 14 amino acids. The V gene's germline CDR1 is SGDLS and CDR2 YYNGEE. Trimming pared 0 bases from V and 0 bases from J, leaving 4 bases between. The CDR3 protein is CASSVGGSYNEQFF. The CDR3 DNA follows: TGTGCCAGCAGCGTAGGGGGCTCCTACAATGAGCAGTTCTTC.

The J gene is TRBJ2-5, the V gene TRBV12-5; D may correspond to TRBD1 or TRBD2 (5 bases each). V shed 6 bases and J shed 3 bases, with 11 bases lying between them. This CDR3 comprises 13 residues. Germline assignment: CDR1 LGHNT and CDR2 FRNRAP. The chain's CDR3 is CASGTGTEETQYF. In nucleotides, the CDR3 is TGTGCTAGTGGGACCGGGACGGAAGAGACCCAGTACTTC. Variable domain in full (rest from reference TRBV12-5 and TRBJ2-5): DARVTQTPRHKVTEMGQEVTMRCQPILGHNTVFWYRQTMMQGLELLAYFRNRAPLDDSGMPKDRFSAEMPDATLATLKIQPSEPRDSAVYFCASGTGTEETQYFGPGTRLLVL.

The chain employs TRBV19 and TRBJ2-4, with TRBD1 matching 11 bases. Germline V gene lookup returns CDR1 LNHDA and CDR2 SQIVND (reference sequence). The ends lost 5 bases at V and 11 bases at J; junction bases unmatched: 5. There are 13 residues in the CDR3. CDR3 DNA sequence: TGTGCCAGTAGTGTCGGGACAGGGGGGGTTCAGTACTTC. Amino acids: CASSVGTGGVQYF.

This chain links TRBV30 with TRBJ1-1, with 7 bases matching TRBD1. Germline lookup yields CDR1 GTSNPN and CDR2 SVGIG (reference sequence). This CDR3 has 11 residues. J lost 11 bases, V lost 5 bases, and 8 bases had no gene match. CDR3 sequence: CAWDRAAEAFF. CDR3 nucleotide sequence: TGTGCCTGGGACAGGGCCGCGGAGGCTTTCTTT.

The chain employs TRBV6-5 and TRBJ1-6; 8 bases line up with TRBD1. J lost 9 bases, V lost 3 bases, and 7 bases had no gene match. This CDR3 is built from 15 residues. CDR1 and CDR2 (germline): MNHEY, SVGAGI. The chain's CDR3 is CASSYQQGAFSPLHF. The CDR3 nucleotides are TGTGCCAGCAGTTATCAGCAGGGGGCATTTTCACCCCTCCACTTT.

The genes are TRBV6-5 and TRBJ1-3; D is ambiguous. Germline assignment: CDR1 MNHEY and CDR2 SVGAGI. The CDR3 spans 14 residues. Trimming cost V 4 bases and J 4 bases, with 11 bases left between them. CDR3 residues: CASSSGPPGNTIYF. The CDR3 nucleotides read TGTGCCAGCAGTTCAGGACCGCCGGGAAACACCATATATTTT.

V is TRBV5-1 and J is TRBJ2-7; 9 bases fit TRBD2. Germline V lookup: CDR1 SGHRS, CDR2 YFSETQ. The CDR3 is made up of 15 amino acids. J gave up 1 base and V 0 bases, and 2 bases lay outside the gene matches. The CDR3 protein is CASSLELAGSYEQYF. CDR3 coding DNA: TGCGCCAGCAGCTTGGAGCTAGCGGGGTCCTACGAGCAGTACTTC. The variable domain in full, completed from reference TRBV5-1 and TRBJ2-7, reads KAGVTQTPRYLIKTRGQQVTLSCSPISGHRSVSWYQQTPGQGLQFLFEYFSETQRNKGNFPGRFSGRQFSNSRSEMNVSTLELGDSALYLCASSLELAGSYEQYFGPGTRLTVT.

The rearrangement joins TRBV15 to TRBJ2-1; no clear D. Germline values: CDR1 LNHNV, CDR2 YYDKDF (reference sequence). CDR3 size: 12 residues. Trimming cost V 0 bases and J 15 bases, with 12 bases left between them. This CDR3 reads CATSRDVGAPFF. For the CDR3, the DNA is TGTGCCACCAGCAGAGATGTTGGAGCACCGTTCTTC.

The rearrangement links TRBV5-6 to TRBJ1-2; D is unclear. V was trimmed by 0 bases and J by 6 bases, leaving 15 bases between them. Germline CDR1 and CDR2: SGHDT and YYEEEE. The length of the CDR3 is 15 residues. The CDR3 region is CASSLDSLGWHGYTF. The CDR3 DNA reads as TGTGCCAGCAGCTTGGACAGTTTGGGCTGGCATGGCTACACCTTC. The full variable domain, with the rest looked up from reference TRBV5-6 and TRBJ1-2, is DAGVTQSPTHLIKTRGQQVTLRCSPKSGHDTVSWYQQALGQGPQFIFQYYEEEERQRGNFPDRFSGHQFPNYSSELNVNALLLGDSALYLCASSLDSLGWHGYTFGSGTRLTVV.

The J gene is TRBJ1-2, the V gene TRBV5-8; possible D gene TRBD1, 5 bases. This CDR3 has 15 amino acids. V lost 2 bases to trimming and J lost 3 bases, with 14 bases between them. Germline CDR1 SGHTS, CDR2 YDEGEE. This chain's CDR3 is CASSFGEGAYYGYTF. In DNA, the CDR3 is TGTGCCAGCAGCTTCGGAGAAGGGGCCTACTATGGCTACACCTTC.

The chain is built from TRBV9 and TRBJ1-1; TRBD1 is a possible D gene (5 bases). CDR3 length: 13 residues. The germline V gene encodes CDR1 SGDLS and CDR2 YYNGEE. Trimming removed 5 bases from V and 3 bases from J, with 11 bases in between. In nucleotides, the CDR3 is TGTGCCAGCAGTTGGGGGAAAGACACTGAAGCTTTCTTT. Its protein product is CASSWGKDTEAFF. Variable domain in full (rest from reference TRBV9 and TRBJ1-1): DSGVTQTPKHLITATGQRVTLRCSPRSGDLSVYWYQQSLDQGLQFLIQYYNGEERAKGNILERFSAQQFPDLHSELNLSSLELGDSALYFCASSWGKDTEAFFGQGTRLTVV.

The chain links TRBV5-5 to TRBJ2-3; D is unresolved. The CDR3 totals 16 residues. The germline gives CDR1 SGHKS, CDR2 YYEKEE (reference sequence). V dropped 0 bases and J dropped 0 bases, with 11 bases sitting between them. The CDR3 nucleotides read TGTGCCAGCAGCTTGGAAGGGTTCCCCAGCACAGATACGCAGTATTTT. Protein: CASSLEGFPSTDTQYF.

The rearrangement links TRBV29-1 to TRBJ2-7, with 7 bases lining up with TRBD1. CDR3 length equals 13 residues. V shed 7 bases, J shed 5 bases, and the junction held 11 bases outside the gene matches. Germline values: CDR1 SQVTM, CDR2 ANQGSEA. The CDR3 region is CSAREGGRDEQYF. In DNA form, the CDR3 reads TGCAGCGCCCGGGAAGGGGGCCGGGACGAGCAGTACTTC.

The V gene is TRBV10-1, the J gene TRBJ1-2; 7 bases map to TRBD1. CDR1 and CDR2 from the germline V gene are WNHNN and SYGVQD (reference sequence). The CDR3 consists of 17 residues. V lost 2 bases and J lost 0; bases outside the gene matches: 9. The CDR3: CASSEPRTGLANYGYTF. Here the CDR3 DNA reads TGCGCCAGCAGTGAGCCCCGGACAGGTCTAGCTAACTATGGCTACACCTTC.

The V gene is TRBV28, the J gene TRBJ1-2; D is perhaps TRBD1 (5 bases). V was trimmed by 5 bases and J by 1 base, leaving 8 bases between them. Germline lookup yields CDR1 MDHEN and CDR2 SYDVKM. The CDR3 runs 13 residues. CDR3 loop: CASSGDFNYGYTF. CDR3 in DNA: TGTGCCAGCAGTGGGGACTTTAACTATGGCTACACCTTC.

This chain uses TRBV6-1 with TRBJ2-1; 12 nucleotides align to TRBD2. This CDR3 comprises 17 residues. J lost 9 bases, V lost 0 bases, and 9 bases had no gene match. CDR1 and CDR2 from the germline V gene are MNHNS and SASEGT. The CDR3 bases are TGTGCCAGCAGTGAAGCGGGAACTAGCGGGAGGAGGGGTGAGCAGTTCTTC. As protein: CASSEAGTSGRRGEQFF.

The chain has TRBV2 and TRBJ2-3, with D uncertain. V was cut by 4 bases and J by 0 bases, with 11 bases left in between. The CDR3 runs to 15 residues. Germline CDR1 and CDR2: SNHLY and FYNNEI. CDR3 region: CASSGWPISTDTQYF. Here the CDR3 DNA reads TGTGCCAGCAGTGGCTGGCCGATTAGCACAGATACGCAGTATTTT.